This TCR beta chain is from a study of blood T cell repertoires in COVID-19. The CDR3 loop spans 17 amino acids. In germline, CDR1 is SGDLS, CDR2 YYNGEE. V shed 0 bases, J shed 1 base, and the junction held 9 bases outside the gene matches. The protocol was immunoSEQ multiplex PCR, while the TCRdb copy is restricted to in-frame clones and leaves out a portion. This table holds roughly 80,000 clones, over 90% found once. This clonotype originated in a man aged 55 to 69 with acute or convalescent COVID-19. Sequencing was done on a sample of peripheral blood. The chain recombines TRBV9 with TRBJ2-7, with 8 nucleotides matching TRBD1. CDR3 residues: CASSVGPGTGDSYEQYF. Written as DNA, the CDR3 is TGTGCCAGCAGCGTAGGCCCTGGGACAGGAGATTCCTACGAGCAGTACTTC.